Below, 2 T cell receptor beta chains from the same sample are listed, as sequenced in a study of blood T cell repertoires in COVID-19. Profiling relied on immunoSEQ multiplex PCR, and the TCRdb table lists in-frame clones only, not all of them. The top ten hold less than 15% of the sample, which has 130,000 or so clones, roughly 80% seen once. Material: peripheral blood. The receptors stem from a woman in her sixties with acute or convalescent COVID-19.

In DNA, the CDR3 is TGTGCCAACTCCCGAAACCTAAAGACAGGGGGCGATGAGCAGTTCTTC. Translated: CANSRNLKTGGDEQFF. V gene TRBV5-8 combines with J gene TRBJ2-1; 10 nucleotides agree with TRBD1. The V and J ends lost 9 bases and 8 bases, in that order; junction bases with no gene match: 17. From germline, CDR1 is SGHTS and CDR2 YDEGEE. The CDR3 totals 16 residues.

The CDR3 sequence: CSVGLGRDTEAFF. The CDR3, as DNA: TGCAGCGTAGGACTCGGAAGGGACACTGAAGCTTTCTTT. The chain couples TRBV29-1 to TRBJ1-1; D gene unclear. CDR3 size: 13 residues. Looked up from germline, CDR1 is SQVTM and CDR2 is ANQGSEA. V was trimmed by 6 bases and J by 3 bases, leaving 14 bases between them.